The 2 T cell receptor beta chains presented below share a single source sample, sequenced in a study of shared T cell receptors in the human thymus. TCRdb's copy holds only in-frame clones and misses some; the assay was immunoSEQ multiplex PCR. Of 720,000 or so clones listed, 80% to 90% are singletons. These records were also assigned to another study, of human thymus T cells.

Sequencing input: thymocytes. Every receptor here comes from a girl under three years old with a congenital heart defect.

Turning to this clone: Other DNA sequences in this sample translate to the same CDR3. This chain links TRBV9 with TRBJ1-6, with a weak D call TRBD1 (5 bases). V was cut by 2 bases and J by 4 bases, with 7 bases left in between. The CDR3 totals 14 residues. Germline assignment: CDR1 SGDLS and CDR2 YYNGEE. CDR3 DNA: TGTGCCAGCAGCGTCAGGGCTTATAATTCACCCCTCCACTTT. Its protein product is CASSVRAYNSPLHF.

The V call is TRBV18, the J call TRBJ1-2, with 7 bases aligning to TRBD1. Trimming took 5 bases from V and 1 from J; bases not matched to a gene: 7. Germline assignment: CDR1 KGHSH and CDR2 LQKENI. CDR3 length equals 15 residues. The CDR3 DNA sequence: TGTGCCAGCTCAAACAGGGGCTCCTTTAACTATGGCTACACCTTC. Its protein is CASSNRGSFNYGYTF.